A few counts support the clone carrying this T cell receptor (beta chain). Produced via immunoSEQ multiplex PCR; TCRdb's table is partial and in-frame only. This sample has approximately 220,000 clones, with around four fifths found just once. The J segment lost 7 bases and the V segment lost 5 bases, leaving 5 bases of the junction unmatched. Germline CDR1 reads SGHTA; CDR2 reads FQGNSA. This CDR3 is built from 15 residues. The data originate from a study of blood T cell repertoires in COVID-19. Study summary: PBMCs, B-cell-depleted T cells, or T cells were the source of the cDNA or gDNA that made up the material.

This chain joins TRBV7-2 and TRBJ2-2; TRBD2 matches 12 bases. The receptor was isolated from a man in his forties with acute or convalescent COVID-19. The sample comprised peripheral blood. The DNA for the CDR3 is TGTGCCAGCAGCCCGCTAGCGGGAGGGGTCGGGGAGCTGTTTTTT. This sequence encodes CASSPLAGGVGELFF.